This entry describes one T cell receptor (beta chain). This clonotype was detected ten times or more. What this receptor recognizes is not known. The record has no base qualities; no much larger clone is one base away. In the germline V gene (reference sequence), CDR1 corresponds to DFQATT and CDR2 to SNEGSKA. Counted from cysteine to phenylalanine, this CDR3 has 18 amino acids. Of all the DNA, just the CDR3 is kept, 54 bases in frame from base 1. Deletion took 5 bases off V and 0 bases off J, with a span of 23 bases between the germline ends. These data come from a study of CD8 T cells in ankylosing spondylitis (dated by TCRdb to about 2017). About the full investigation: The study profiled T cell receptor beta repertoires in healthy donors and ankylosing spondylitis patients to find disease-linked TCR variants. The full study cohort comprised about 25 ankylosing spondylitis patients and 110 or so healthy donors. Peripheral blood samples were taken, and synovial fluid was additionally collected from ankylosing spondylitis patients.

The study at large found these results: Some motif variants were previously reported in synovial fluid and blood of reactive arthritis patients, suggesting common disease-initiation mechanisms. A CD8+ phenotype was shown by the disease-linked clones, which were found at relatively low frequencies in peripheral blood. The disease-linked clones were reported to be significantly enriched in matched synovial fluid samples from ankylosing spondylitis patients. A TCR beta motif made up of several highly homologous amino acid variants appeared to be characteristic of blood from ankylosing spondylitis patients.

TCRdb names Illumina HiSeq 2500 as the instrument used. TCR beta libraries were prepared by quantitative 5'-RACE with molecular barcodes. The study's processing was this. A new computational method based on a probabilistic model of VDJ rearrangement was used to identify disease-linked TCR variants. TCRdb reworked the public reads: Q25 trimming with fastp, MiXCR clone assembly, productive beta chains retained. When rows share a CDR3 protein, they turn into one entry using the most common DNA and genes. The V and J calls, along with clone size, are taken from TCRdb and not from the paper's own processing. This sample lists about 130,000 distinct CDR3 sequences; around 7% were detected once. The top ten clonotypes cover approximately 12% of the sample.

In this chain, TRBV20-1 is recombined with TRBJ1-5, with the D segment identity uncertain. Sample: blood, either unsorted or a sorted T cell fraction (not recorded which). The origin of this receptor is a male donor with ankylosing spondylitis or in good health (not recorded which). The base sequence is TGCAGTGCTTTAGAGGTCCCGGGTGATCAATATAGCAATCAGCCCCAGCATTTT. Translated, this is CSALEVPGDQYSNQPQHF.